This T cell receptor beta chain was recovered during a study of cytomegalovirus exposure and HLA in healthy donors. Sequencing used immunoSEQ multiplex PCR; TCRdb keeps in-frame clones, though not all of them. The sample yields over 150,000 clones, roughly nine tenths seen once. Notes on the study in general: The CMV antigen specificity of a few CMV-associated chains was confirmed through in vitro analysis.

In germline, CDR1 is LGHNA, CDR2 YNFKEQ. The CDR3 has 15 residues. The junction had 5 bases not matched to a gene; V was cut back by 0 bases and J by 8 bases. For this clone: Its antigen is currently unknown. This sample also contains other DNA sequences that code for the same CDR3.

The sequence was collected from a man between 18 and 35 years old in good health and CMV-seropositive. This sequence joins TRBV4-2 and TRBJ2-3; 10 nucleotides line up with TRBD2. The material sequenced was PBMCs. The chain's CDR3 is CASSQDSSGRATQYF. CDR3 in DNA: TGTGCCAGCAGCCAAGATTCCAGCGGGAGGGCTACGCAGTATTTT.